This T cell receptor beta chain was recorded in a study of blood T cells in healthy people across ages. Whole-study results and caveats: Per-million-T-cell TCR beta diversity fell roughly linearly with age. Expanded clonotype shifts may have been confounded, as the donors had an unknown CMV status.

Sample-barcoded 5' priming and a J-beta primer mix drove a second PCR of about 6 to 12 cycles. Through a template-switch adaptor with 12 random nucleotides, each cDNA molecule received a tag. At least 2.5 million CDR3-containing paired-end reads were obtained per sample. One entry per CDR3 protein results from TCRdb running MiXCR on the 5' RACE reads. The sample has 630,000 or so distinct CDR3 sequences; approximately 29% are singletons. The CDR3 is 15 amino acids. V was clipped by 4 bases and J by 2 bases; unmatched bases: 4. The germline V gene has CDR1 SGHTA and CDR2 FQGTGA. This clonotype came up many times. What it binds is unknown.

The chain combines TRBV7-3 with TRBJ2-1; 8 nucleotides match TRBD2. The sequenced sample was blood. The sequence was obtained from a woman older than 75 in good health. CDR3 amino acids: CASSYSGGTYNEQFF. The DNA of the CDR3 is TGTGCCAGCAGCTACAGCGGGGGAACCTACAATGAGCAGTTCTTC.